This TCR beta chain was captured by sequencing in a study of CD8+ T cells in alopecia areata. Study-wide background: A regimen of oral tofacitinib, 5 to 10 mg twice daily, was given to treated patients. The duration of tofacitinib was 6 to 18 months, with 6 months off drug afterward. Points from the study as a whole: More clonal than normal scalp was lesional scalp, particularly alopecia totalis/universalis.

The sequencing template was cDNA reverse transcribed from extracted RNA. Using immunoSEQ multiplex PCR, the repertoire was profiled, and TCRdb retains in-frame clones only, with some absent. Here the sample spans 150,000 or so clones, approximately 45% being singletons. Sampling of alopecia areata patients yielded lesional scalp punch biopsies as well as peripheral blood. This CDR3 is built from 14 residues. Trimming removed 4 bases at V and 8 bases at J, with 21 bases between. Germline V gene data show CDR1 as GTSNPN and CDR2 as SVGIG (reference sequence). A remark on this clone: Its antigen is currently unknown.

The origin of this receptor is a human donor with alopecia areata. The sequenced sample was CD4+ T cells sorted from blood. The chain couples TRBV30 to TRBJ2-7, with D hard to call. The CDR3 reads CAWILRSRPLKQYF. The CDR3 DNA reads TGTGCCTGGATTTTAAGGTCCAGACCCCTAAAGCAGTACTTC.